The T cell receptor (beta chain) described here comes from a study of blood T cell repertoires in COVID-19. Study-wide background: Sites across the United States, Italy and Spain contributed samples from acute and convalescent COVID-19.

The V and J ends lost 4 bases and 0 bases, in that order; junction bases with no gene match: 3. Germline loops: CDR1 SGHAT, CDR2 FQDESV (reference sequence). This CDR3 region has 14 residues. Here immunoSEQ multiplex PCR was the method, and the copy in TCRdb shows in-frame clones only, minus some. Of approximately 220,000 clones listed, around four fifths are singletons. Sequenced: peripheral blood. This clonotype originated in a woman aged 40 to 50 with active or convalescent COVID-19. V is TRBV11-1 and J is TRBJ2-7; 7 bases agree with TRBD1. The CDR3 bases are TGTGCCAGCAGCTGGGGACAGAGCTCCTACGAGCAGTACTTC. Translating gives CASSWGQSSYEQYF.